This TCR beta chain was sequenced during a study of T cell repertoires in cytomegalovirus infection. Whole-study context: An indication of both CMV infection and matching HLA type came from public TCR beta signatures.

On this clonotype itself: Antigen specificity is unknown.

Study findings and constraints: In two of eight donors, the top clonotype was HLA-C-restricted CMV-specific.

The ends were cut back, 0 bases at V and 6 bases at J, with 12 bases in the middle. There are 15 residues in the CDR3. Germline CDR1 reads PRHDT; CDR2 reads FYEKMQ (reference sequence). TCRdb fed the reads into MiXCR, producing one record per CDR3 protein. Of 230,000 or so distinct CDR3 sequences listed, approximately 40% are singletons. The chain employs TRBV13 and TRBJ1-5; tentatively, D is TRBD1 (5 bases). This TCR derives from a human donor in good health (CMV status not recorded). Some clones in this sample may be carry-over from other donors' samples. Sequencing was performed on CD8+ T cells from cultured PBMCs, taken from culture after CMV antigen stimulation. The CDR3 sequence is CASSLGQGGSQPQHF. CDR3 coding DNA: TGTGCCAGCAGCTTAGGGCAGGGAGGAAGTCAGCCCCAGCATTTT.